The 8 T cell receptor beta chains below all came from one sample that was sequenced in a study of blood T cell repertoires in COVID-19. Repertoires were generated with immunoSEQ multiplex PCR, while TCRdb's copy carries only in-frame clones and drops some. The repertoire holds 95,000 to 150,000 clones, with roughly 84% as singletons. The sequencing input was PBMCs or T cells enriched from blood (not recorded which). Receptors were obtained from a woman between 25 and 40 years old who had recovered from COVID-19.

This clone was counted a single time. The chain recombines TRBV3-1 (or the pseudogene TRBV3-2) with TRBJ1-2, with D possibly matching TRBD1 (6 bases). The CDR3 extends over 14 amino acids. Trimming pared 3 bases from V and 4 bases from J, leaving 12 bases between. Per the germline V gene, CDR1 is LGHDT and CDR2 is YNNKEL (reference sequence). The CDR3 DNA sequence: TGTGCCAGCAGCCAGGGGGGGACACCCTATGGCTACACCTTC. Translated, it gives CASSQGGTPYGYTF.

The V call is TRBV20-1, the J call TRBJ2-3; D possibly corresponds to TRBD2 (5 bases). Germline assignment: CDR1 DFQATT and CDR2 SNEGSKA (reference sequence). Trimming pared 5 bases from V and 5 bases from J, leaving 8 bases between. The CDR3 contains 11 residues. The CDR3 DNA reads TGCAGTGCTCGGACTGGAGATACGCAGTATTTT. It translates to CSARTGDTQYF.

The chain joins TRBV27 to TRBJ2-7, with TRBD2 matching over 16 bases. From germline, CDR1 is MNHEY and CDR2 SMNVEV (reference sequence). The ends lost 3 bases at V and 3 bases at J; junction bases unmatched: 14. The CDR3 sequence is 20 residues long. The CDR3 nucleotides read TGTGCCAGCAGTTTGGAGGGACTAGCGGGAGGGCCAAGTCCCCTCTACGAGCAGTACTTC. Residues: CASSLEGLAGGPSPLYEQYF.

The rearrangement uses TRBV4-3 and TRBJ1-2, with D perhaps matching TRBD1 (6 bases). Germline V gene sequence: CDR1 LGHNA, CDR2 YSLEER. Deletions cut 0 bases from V and 4 bases from J, with 15 bases between. CDR3 size: 16 residues. The chain's CDR3 is CASSQEKGGLLYGYTF. CDR3 DNA sequence: TGCGCCAGCAGCCAAGAGAAGGGGGGGCTCCTCTATGGCTACACCTTC.

This clone was seen just once. The CDR3 DNA follows: TGCGCCGTTCGGACATTAGGTGGGGAGCAGTTCTTC. This encodes CAVRTLGGEQFF. This chain links TRBV4-1 with TRBJ2-1, with D possibly matching TRBD1 (5 bases). Germline V CDR1 and CDR2: MGHRA, YSYEKL. CDR3 size: 12 residues. With 11 bases removed from V and 10 bases from J, the gap between germline ends came to 18 bases.

In DNA, the CDR3 is TGTGCCAGCTCTCTTACGAGGAGGGCCAACTATGAGCAGTTCTTC. Encoded protein: CASSLTRRANYEQFF. V gene TRBV11-2 combines with J gene TRBJ2-1; D may be TRBD2 (6 bases). Looked up from germline, CDR1 is SGHAT and CDR2 is FQNNGV. The V gene lost 8 bases and the J gene lost 8 bases, with 22 bases spanning the gap. The CDR3 runs to 15 residues.

V usage is TRBV7-2 and J usage is TRBJ1-2, with D hard to call. The CDR3 is made up of 15 amino acids. Trimming left V 5 bases short and J 2 bases short, with 15 bases between. The germline gives CDR1 SGHTA, CDR2 FQGNSA. In nucleotides, the CDR3 is TGTGCCAGCAGCCTGACTCGAGGCGCCAACTATGGCTACACCTTC. It yields the protein CASSLTRGANYGYTF.

This chain uses TRBV6-7 with TRBJ2-1; 7 bases match TRBD2. TRBV6-7 is marked as an open reading frame, function uncertain. CDR3 length equals 16 residues. Trimming took 0 bases from V and 4 from J; bases not matched to a gene: 6. The DNA of the CDR3 is TGTGCCAGCAGTTACTCCGAGACTAGCCCATACAATGAGCAGTTCTTC. Amino acid sequence: CASSYSETSPYNEQFF.